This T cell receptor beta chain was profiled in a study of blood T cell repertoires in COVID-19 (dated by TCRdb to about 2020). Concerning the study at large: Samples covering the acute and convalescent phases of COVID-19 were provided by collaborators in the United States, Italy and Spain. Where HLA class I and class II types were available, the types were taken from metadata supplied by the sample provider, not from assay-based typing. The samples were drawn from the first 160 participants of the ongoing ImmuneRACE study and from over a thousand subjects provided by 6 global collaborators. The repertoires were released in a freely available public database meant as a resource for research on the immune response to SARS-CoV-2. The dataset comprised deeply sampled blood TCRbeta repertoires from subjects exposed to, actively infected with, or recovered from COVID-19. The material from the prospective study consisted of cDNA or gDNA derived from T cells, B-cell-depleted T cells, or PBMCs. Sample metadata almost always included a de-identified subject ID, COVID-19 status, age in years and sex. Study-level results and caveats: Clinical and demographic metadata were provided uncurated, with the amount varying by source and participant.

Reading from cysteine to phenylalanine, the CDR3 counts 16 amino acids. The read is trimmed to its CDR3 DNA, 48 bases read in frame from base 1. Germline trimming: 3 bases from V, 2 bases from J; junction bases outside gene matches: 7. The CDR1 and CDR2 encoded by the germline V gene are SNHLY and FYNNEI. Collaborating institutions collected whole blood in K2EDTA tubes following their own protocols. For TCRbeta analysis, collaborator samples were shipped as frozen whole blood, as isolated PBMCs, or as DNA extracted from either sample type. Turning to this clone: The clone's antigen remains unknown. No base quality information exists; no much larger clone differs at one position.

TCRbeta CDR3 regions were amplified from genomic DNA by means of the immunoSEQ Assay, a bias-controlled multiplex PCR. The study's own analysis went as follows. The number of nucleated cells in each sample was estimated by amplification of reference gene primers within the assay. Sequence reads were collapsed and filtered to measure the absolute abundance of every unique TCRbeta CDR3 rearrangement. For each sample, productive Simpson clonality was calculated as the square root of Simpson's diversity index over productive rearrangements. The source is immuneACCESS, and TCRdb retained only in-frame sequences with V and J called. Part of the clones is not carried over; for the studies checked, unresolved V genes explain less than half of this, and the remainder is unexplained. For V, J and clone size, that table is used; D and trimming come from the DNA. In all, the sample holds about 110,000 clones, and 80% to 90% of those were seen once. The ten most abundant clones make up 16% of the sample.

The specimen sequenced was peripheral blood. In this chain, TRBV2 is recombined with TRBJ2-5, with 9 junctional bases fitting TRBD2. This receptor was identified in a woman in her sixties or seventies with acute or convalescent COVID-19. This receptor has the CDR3 CASSDGVSGGQETQYF. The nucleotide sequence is TGTGCCAGCAGTGACGGGGTTAGCGGGGGACAAGAGACCCAGTACTTC.